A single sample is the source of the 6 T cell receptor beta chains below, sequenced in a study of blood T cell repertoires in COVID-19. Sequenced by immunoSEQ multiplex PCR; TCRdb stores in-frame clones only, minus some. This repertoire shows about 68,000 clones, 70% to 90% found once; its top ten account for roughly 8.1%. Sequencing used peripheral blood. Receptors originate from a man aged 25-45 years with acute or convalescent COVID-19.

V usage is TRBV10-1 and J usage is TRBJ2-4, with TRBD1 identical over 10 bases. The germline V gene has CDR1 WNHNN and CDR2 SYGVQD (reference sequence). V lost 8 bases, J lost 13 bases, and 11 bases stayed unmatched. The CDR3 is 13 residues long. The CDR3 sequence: CASGTGTGDPQYF. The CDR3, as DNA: TGCGCCAGCGGAACCGGGACAGGGGATCCCCAGTACTTC.

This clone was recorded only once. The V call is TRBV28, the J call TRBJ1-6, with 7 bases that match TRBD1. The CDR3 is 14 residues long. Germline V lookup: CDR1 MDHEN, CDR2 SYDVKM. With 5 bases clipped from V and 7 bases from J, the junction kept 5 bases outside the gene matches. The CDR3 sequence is CASSMTGNNSPLHF. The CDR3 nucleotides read TGTGCCAGCAGTATGACAGGGAACAATTCACCCCTCCACTTT.

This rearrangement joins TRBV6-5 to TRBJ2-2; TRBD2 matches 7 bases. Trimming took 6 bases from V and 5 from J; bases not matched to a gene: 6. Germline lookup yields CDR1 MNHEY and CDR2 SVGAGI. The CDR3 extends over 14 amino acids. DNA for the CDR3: TGTGCCAGCAGGGGGCTAGCGGATACCGGGGAGCTGTTTTTT. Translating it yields CASRGLADTGELFF.

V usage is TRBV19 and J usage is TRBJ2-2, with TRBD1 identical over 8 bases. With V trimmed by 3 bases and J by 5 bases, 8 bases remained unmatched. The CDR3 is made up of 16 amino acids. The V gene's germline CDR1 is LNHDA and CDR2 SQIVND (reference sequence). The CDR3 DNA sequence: TGTGCCAGTAGTATGGGCCGACAGGGGAGGACCGGGGAGCTGTTTTTT. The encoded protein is CASSMGRQGRTGELFF.

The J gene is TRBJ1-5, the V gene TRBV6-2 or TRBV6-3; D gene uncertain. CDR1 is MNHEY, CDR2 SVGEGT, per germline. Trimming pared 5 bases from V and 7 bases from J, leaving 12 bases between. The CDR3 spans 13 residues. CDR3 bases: TGTGCCAGCAGTAATGACCGGCGGCAGCCCCAGCATTTT. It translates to CASSNDRRQPQHF.

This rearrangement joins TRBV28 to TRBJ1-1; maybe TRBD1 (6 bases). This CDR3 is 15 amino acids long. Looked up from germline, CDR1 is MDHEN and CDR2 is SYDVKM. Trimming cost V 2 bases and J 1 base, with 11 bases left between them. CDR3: CASSLGGAWNTEAFF. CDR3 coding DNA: TGTGCCAGCAGTTTAGGGGGGGCATGGAACACTGAAGCTTTCTTT. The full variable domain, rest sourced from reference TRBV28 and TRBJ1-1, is DVKVTQSSRYLVKRTGEKVFLECVQDMDHENMFWYRQDPGLGLRLIYFSYDVKMKEKGDIPEGYSVSREKKERFSLILESASTNQTSMYLCASSLGGAWNTEAFFGQGTRLTVV.